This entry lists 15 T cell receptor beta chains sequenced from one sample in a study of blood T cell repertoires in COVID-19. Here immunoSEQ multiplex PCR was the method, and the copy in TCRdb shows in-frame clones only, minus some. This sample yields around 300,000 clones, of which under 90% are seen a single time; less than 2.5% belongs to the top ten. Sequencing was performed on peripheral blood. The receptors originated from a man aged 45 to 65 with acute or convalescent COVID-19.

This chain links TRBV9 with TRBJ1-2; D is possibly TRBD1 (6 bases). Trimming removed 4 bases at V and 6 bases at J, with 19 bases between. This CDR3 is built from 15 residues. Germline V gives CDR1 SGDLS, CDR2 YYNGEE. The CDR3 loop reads CASSTAGTPQDGYTF. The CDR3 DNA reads TGTGCCAGCAGCACCGCCGGGACACCTCAAGATGGCTACACCTTC.

The CDR3 region has the DNA TGCGCCAGCAGCCCCTCCTTGACAGGAGAAAACATTCAGTACTTC. As protein: CASSPSLTGENIQYF. The V call is TRBV5-1, the J call TRBJ2-4; tentative D call: TRBD1 (6 bases). In germline, CDR1 is SGHRS, CDR2 YFSETQ. Trimming left V 4 bases short and J 5 bases short, with 16 bases between. This CDR3 spans 15 amino acids.

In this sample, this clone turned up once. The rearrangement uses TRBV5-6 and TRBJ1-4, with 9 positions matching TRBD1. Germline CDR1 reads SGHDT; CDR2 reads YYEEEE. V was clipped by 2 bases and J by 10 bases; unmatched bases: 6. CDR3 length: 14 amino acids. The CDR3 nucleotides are TGTGCCAGCAGCTTCCGGGACAGGGAGGGAAAACTGTTTTTT. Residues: CASSFRDREGKLFF.

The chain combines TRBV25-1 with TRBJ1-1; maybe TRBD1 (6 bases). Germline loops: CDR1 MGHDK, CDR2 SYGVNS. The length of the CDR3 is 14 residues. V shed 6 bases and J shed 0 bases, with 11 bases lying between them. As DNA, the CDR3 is TGTGCCAGCAGCTTGGGGGCAGTGAACACTGAAGCTTTCTTT. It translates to CASSLGAVNTEAFF. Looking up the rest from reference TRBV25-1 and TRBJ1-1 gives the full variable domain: EADIYQTPRYLVIGTGKKITLECSQTMGHDKMYWYQQDPGMELHLIHYSYGVNSTEKGDLSSESTVSRIRTEHFPLTLESARPSHTSQYLCASSLGAVNTEAFFGQGTRLTVV.

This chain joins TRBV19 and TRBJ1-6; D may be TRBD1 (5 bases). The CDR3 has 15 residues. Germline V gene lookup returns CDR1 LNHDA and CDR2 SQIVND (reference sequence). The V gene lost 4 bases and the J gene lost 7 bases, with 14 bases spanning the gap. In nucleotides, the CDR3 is TGTGCCAGTAGTAGGGGGGACGGAGCCAATTCACCCCTCCACTTT. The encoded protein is CASSRGDGANSPLHF.

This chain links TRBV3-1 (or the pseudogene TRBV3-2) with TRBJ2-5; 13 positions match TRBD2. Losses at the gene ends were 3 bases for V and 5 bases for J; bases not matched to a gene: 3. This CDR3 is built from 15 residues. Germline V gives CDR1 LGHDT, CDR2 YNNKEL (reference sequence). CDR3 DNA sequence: TGTGCCAGCAGCCACCCGGGACTAGCGGGGGAGACCCAGTACTTC. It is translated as CASSHPGLAGETQYF.

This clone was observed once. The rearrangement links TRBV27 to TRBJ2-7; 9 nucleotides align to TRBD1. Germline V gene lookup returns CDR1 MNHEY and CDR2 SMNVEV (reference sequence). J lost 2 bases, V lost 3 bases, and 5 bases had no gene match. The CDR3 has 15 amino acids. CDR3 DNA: TGTGCCAGCAGTTTCTCCGGACAGGGGACCTACGAGCAGTACTTC. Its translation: CASSFSGQGTYEQYF.

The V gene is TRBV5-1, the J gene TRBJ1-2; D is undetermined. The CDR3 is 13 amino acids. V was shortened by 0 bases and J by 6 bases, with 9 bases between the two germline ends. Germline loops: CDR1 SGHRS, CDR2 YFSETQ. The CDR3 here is CASSLEHTNGYTF. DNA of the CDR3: TGCGCCAGCAGCTTGGAACATACGAATGGCTACACCTTC.

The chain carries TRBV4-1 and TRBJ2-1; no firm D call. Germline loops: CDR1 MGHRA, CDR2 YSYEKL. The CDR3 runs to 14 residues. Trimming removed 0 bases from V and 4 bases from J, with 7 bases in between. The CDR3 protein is CASSQDLIYNEQFF. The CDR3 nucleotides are TGCGCCAGCAGCCAAGATCTTATATACAATGAGCAGTTCTTC.

The CDR3 nucleotides are TGTGCCAGCAGCGCGGGTCCTGGCACCTACGAGCAGTACTTC. Translation gives CASSAGPGTYEQYF. V and J are TRBV5-8 and TRBJ2-7; possible D gene TRBD2, 5 bases. Germline V lookup: CDR1 SGHTS, CDR2 YDEGEE. The CDR3 runs 14 residues. Trimming stripped 4 bases from V and 2 bases from J, with 13 bases between.

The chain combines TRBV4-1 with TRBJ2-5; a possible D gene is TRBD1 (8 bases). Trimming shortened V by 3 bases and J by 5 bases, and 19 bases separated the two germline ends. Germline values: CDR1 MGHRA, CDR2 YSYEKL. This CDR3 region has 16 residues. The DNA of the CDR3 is TGCGCCAGCAGCCAGAGCCCTTTACAGGGGGGGGAGACCCAGTACTTC. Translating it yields CASSQSPLQGGETQYF.

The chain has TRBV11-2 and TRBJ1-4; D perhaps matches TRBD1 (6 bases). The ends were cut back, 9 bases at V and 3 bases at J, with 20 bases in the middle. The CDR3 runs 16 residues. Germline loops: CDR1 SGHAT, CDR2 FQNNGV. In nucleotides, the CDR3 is TGTGCCAGTCGCATAGACGGGGGGCACCCTAATGAAAAACTGTTTTTT. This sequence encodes CASRIDGGHPNEKLFF.

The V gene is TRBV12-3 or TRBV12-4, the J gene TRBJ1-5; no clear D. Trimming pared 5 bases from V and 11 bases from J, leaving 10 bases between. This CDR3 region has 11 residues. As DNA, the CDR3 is TGTGCCAGCAGTCCGGACTTGGCCCAGCATTTT. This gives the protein CASSPDLAQHF.

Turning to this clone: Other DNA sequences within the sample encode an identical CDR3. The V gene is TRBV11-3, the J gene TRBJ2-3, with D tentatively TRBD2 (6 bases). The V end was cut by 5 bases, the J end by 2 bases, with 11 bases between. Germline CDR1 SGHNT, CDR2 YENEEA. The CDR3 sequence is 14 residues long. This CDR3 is CASSPGGPTDTQYF. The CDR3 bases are TGTGCCAGCAGCCCCGGGGGACCCACAGATACGCAGTATTTT.

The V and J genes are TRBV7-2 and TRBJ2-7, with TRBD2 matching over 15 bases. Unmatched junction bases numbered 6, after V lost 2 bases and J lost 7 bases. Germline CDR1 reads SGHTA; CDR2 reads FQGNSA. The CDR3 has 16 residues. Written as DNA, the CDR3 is TGTGCCAGCAGCTTACGGACTAGCGGGGGGGCTGGAGAGCAGTACTTC. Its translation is CASSLRTSGGAGEQYF. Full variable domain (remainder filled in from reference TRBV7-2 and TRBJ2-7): GAGVSQSPSNKVTEKGKDVELRCDPISGHTALYWYRQSLGQGLEFLIYFQGNSAPDKSGLPSDRFSAERTGGSVSTLTIQRTQQEDSAVYLCASSLRTSGGAGEQYFGPGTRLTVT.